The rows below give T cell receptor beta chains drawn from one sample of a study of cytomegalovirus exposure and HLA in healthy donors. Clones were read by immunoSEQ multiplex PCR, and TCRdb kept only the in-frame ones, dropping some. Of 100,000 to 150,000 clones listed, about a sixth are singletons. Sequences were obtained from PBMCs. The receptors stem from a female donor in good health and CMV-seropositive. CDR3s include the opening cysteine and the closing phenylalanine or tryptophan. Each record gives: V gene, J gene, clone size, D gene, CDR3 DNA, CDR3 protein. D genes are given only for firm matches. Size tells how often a clone was seen (once, few, many) or the class of an expanded clone, and some rows leave it out.

v_call: TRBV5-1
j_call: TRBJ2-1
clone_size: few
d_call: TRBD2
cdr3_nt: TGCGCCAGCAGCTTGGGAACTAGCGGGGGGGCCATGCCGGATGAGCAGTTCTTC
cdr3_aa: CASSLGTSGGAMPDEQFF

v_call: TRBV19
j_call: TRBJ2-1
clone_size: .
d_call: .
cdr3_nt: TGTGCCAGTAGTATGGAGACAGGGAGGAGTGAGCAGTTCTTC
cdr3_aa: CASSMETGRSEQFF

v_call: TRBV4-2
j_call: TRBJ2-1
clone_size: few
d_call: TRBD2
cdr3_nt: TGTGCCAGCAGCCAAGGGTTGTACGGGACTAGCGAGTACAATGAGCAGTTCTTC
cdr3_aa: CASSQGLYGTSEYNEQFF

v_call: TRBV5-6
j_call: TRBJ2-1
clone_size: .
d_call: TRBD1
cdr3_nt: TGTGCCAGCAGCTCCCCTCTAGACAGGGCACACTACAATGAGCAGTTCTTC
cdr3_aa: CASSSPLDRAHYNEQFF

v_call: TRBV27
j_call: TRBJ2-7
clone_size: .
d_call: .
cdr3_nt: TGTGCCAGCAGTTTAACCGGGAGAGGGAGGGAGCAGTACTTC
cdr3_aa: CASSLTGRGREQYF

v_call: TRBV19
j_call: TRBJ2-4
clone_size: .
d_call: .
cdr3_nt: TGTGCCAGTAGTATACAGGGTAAAACCAAAAACATTCAGTACTTC
cdr3_aa: CASSIQGKTKNIQYF

v_call: TRBV28
j_call: TRBJ2-7
clone_size: few
d_call: TRBD2
cdr3_nt: TGTGCCAGCAGTTGGAAGAGGTCTAGCGGGAGGGGCTACGAGCAGTACTTC
cdr3_aa: CASSWKRSSGRGYEQYF

v_call: TRBV5-4
j_call: TRBJ2-1
clone_size: few
d_call: .
cdr3_nt: TGTGCCAGCAGCTTGGGACAGCTCTCCTACAATGAGCAGTTCTTC
cdr3_aa: CASSLGQLSYNEQFF

v_call: TRBV10-3
j_call: TRBJ2-1
clone_size: .
d_call: TRBD2
cdr3_nt: TGTGCCATCAGCGGGACTAGCGGCCACAATGAGCAGTTCTTC
cdr3_aa: CAISGTSGHNEQFF

v_call: TRBV14
j_call: TRBJ1-1
clone_size: .
d_call: TRBD1
cdr3_nt: TGTGCCAGCAGCCAAGATTTAGGGGGCTACACTGAAGCTTTCTTT
cdr3_aa: CASSQDLGGYTEAFF

v_call: TRBV4-3
j_call: TRBJ2-3
clone_size: few
d_call: TRBD1
cdr3_nt: TGCGCCAGCAGCCAAGCGAGGACAGGGGACACAGATACGCAGTATTTT
cdr3_aa: CASSQARTGDTDTQYF

v_call: TRBV29-1
j_call: TRBJ2-1
clone_size: .
d_call: TRBD2
cdr3_nt: TGCAGCGTGATAGGACTAGCGGGAGCATATAACTACAATGAGCAGTTCTTC
cdr3_aa: CSVIGLAGAYNYNEQFF

v_call: TRBV11-2
j_call: TRBJ2-7
clone_size: .
d_call: TRBD2
cdr3_nt: TGTGCCAGCAGCTTAAACGGGGGGGCCTACGAGCAGTACTTC
cdr3_aa: CASSLNGGAYEQYF

v_call: TRBV21-1
j_call: TRBJ1-2
clone_size: .
d_call: .
cdr3_nt: TGTGCCAGCAGCAGATCCATGACTTATCCCTATGGCTACACCTTC
cdr3_aa: CASSRSMTYPYGYTF

v_call: TRBV5-6
j_call: TRBJ1-3
clone_size: few
d_call: TRBD1
cdr3_nt: TGTGCCAGCAGCTTGACAGGGGGGACCTCTGGAAACACCATATATTTT
cdr3_aa: CASSLTGGTSGNTIYF

v_call: TRBV7-2
j_call: TRBJ1-6
clone_size: .
d_call: .
cdr3_nt: TGTGCCAGCAGCTTAGTCCCCCTCGGAGTGGGCTCCTATAATTCACCCCTCCACTTT
cdr3_aa: CASSLVPLGVGSYNSPLHF

v_call: TRBV29-1
j_call: TRBJ1-5
clone_size: few
d_call: .
cdr3_nt: TGCAGCGTTGGGCAGGGAAGCAATCAGCCCCAGCATTTT
cdr3_aa: CSVGQGSNQPQHF

v_call: TRBV7-8
j_call: TRBJ1-2
clone_size: many
d_call: TRBD1
cdr3_nt: TGTGCCAGCAGCTCTCCCGGGACAGGGAACTATGGCTACACCTTC
cdr3_aa: CASSSPGTGNYGYTF

v_call: TRBV7-8
j_call: TRBJ2-7
clone_size: .
d_call: .
cdr3_nt: TGTGCCAGCAGCCGAAGCGGGCCTAAGGCTTACTACGAGCAGTACTTC
cdr3_aa: CASSRSGPKAYYEQYF

v_call: TRBV10-3
j_call: TRBJ1-1
clone_size: few
d_call: .
cdr3_nt: TGTGCCATCAGTGAGTCCGGACAGATCACTGAAGCTTTCTTT
cdr3_aa: CAISESGQITEAFF

v_call: TRBV28
j_call: TRBJ2-3
clone_size: .
d_call: TRBD2
cdr3_nt: TGTGCCAGCAGTCTTCTAGCGGGAGGGGCGATCCCAGATACGCAGTATTTT
cdr3_aa: CASSLLAGGAIPDTQYF

v_call: TRBV5-1
j_call: TRBJ2-7
clone_size: few
d_call: TRBD1
cdr3_nt: TGCGCCAGCAGCCCGGGACAGGGGATGGTCTACGAGCAGTACTTC
cdr3_aa: CASSPGQGMVYEQYF

v_call: TRBV5-4
j_call: TRBJ1-3
clone_size: .
d_call: .
cdr3_nt: TGTGCCAGCAGCTTGGGAGGGCTCTTCTCTGGAAACACCATATATTTT
cdr3_aa: CASSLGGLFSGNTIYF

v_call: TRBV9
j_call: TRBJ2-7
clone_size: .
d_call: .
cdr3_nt: TGTGCCAGCAGCGTAGAGGGGGGGGGCTACGAGCAGTACTTC
cdr3_aa: CASSVEGGGYEQYF

v_call: TRBV7-2
j_call: TRBJ1-2
clone_size: .
d_call: TRBD1
cdr3_nt: TGTGCCAGCAGCTTAGACTACAGGGGGGTGTATGGCTACACCTTC
cdr3_aa: CASSLDYRGVYGYTF

v_call: TRBV5-1
j_call: TRBJ2-5
clone_size: few
d_call: .
cdr3_nt: TGCGCCAGCAGCCCCTCGGGGACACTACAAGAGACCCAGTACTTC
cdr3_aa: CASSPSGTLQETQYF

v_call: TRBV2
j_call: TRBJ1-1
clone_size: .
d_call: .
cdr3_nt: TGTGCCAGCAGCGACCCATGGAAGGCGCGGACTGAAGCTTTCTTT
cdr3_aa: CASSDPWKARTEAFF

v_call: TRBV2
j_call: TRBJ2-1
clone_size: few
d_call: TRBD1
cdr3_nt: TGTGCCAGCACCCGGGACAGGGGTTTGTACAATGAGCAGTTCTTC
cdr3_aa: CASTRDRGLYNEQFF

v_call: TRBV7-9
j_call: TRBJ2-5
clone_size: few
d_call: .
cdr3_nt: TGTGCCAGCAGCTCCGGACAGCAATGGGGAGAGACCCAGTACTTC
cdr3_aa: CASSSGQQWGETQYF

v_call: TRBV10-3
j_call: TRBJ2-5
clone_size: .
d_call: .
cdr3_nt: TGTGCCATCGCAGGGGACCAAGAGACCCAGTACTTC
cdr3_aa: CAIAGDQETQYF

v_call: TRBV4-3
j_call: TRBJ2-2
clone_size: .
d_call: TRBD2
cdr3_nt: TGCGCCAGCAGCCAAGTAGCGGGGCCCACCGGGGAGCTGTTTTTT
cdr3_aa: CASSQVAGPTGELFF

v_call: TRBV4-2
j_call: TRBJ2-7
clone_size: few
d_call: TRBD1
cdr3_nt: TGTGCCAGCAGCCAAGCAGGGGGCGATTACGAGCAGTACTTC
cdr3_aa: CASSQAGGDYEQYF

v_call: TRBV2
j_call: TRBJ2-5
clone_size: few
d_call: TRBD2
cdr3_nt: TGTGCCAGCGGTCCGGAAGGACTAGCGGGGGAGACCCAGTACTTC
cdr3_aa: CASGPEGLAGETQYF

v_call: TRBV6-5
j_call: TRBJ2-2
clone_size: few
d_call: .
cdr3_nt: TGTGCCAGCAGTTACTCCCTAGCGTCCGGGGAGCTGTTTTTT
cdr3_aa: CASSYSLASGELFF

v_call: TRBV9
j_call: TRBJ2-1
clone_size: few
d_call: TRBD2
cdr3_nt: TGTGCCAGCAGCGAGGGGCCGGGACTAGCGGGAAGCGAGCAGTTCTTC
cdr3_aa: CASSEGPGLAGSEQFF

v_call: TRBV10-3
j_call: TRBJ2-7
clone_size: .
d_call: .
cdr3_nt: TGTGCCATCAGTGAAACTAGAGGGAGCTGGTACGAGCAGTACTTC
cdr3_aa: CAISETRGSWYEQYF

v_call: TRBV4-3
j_call: TRBJ2-3
clone_size: few
d_call: TRBD2
cdr3_nt: TGCGCCAGCAGCCGTCGACTAGCGGGCACAGATACGCAGTATTTT
cdr3_aa: CASSRRLAGTDTQYF

v_call: TRBV2
j_call: TRBJ2-1
clone_size: few
d_call: .
cdr3_nt: TGCTCTGCCAGCAGTAATGAGGGACTTAGCAATGAGCAGTTCTTC
cdr3_aa: CSASSNEGLSNEQFF

v_call: TRBV6-6
j_call: TRBJ2-7
clone_size: .
d_call: .
cdr3_nt: TGTGCCAGCAGTTACACTGGCTACGAGCAGTACTTC
cdr3_aa: CASSYTGYEQYF

v_call: TRBV23-1
j_call: TRBJ2-7
clone_size: few
d_call: TRBD1
cdr3_nt: TGCGCCAGCAGTCAATCGGGGGACAGGGGGCCGCTGAGGGAGTACGAGCAGTACTTC
cdr3_aa: CASSQSGDRGPLREYEQYF

v_call: TRBV6-5
j_call: TRBJ1-2
clone_size: .
d_call: TRBD1
cdr3_nt: TGTGCCAGCAGTTACGGGGACAGATTAAACTATGGCTACACCTTC
cdr3_aa: CASSYGDRLNYGYTF

v_call: TRBV6-1
j_call: TRBJ1-2
clone_size: .
d_call: TRBD1
cdr3_nt: TGTGCCAGCAGTGGAGGACAGGGGGTACACTATGGCTACACCTTC
cdr3_aa: CASSGGQGVHYGYTF

v_call: TRBV7-2
j_call: TRBJ1-4
clone_size: .
d_call: .
cdr3_nt: TGTGCCAGCAGCTTATATCGGGGAACTAATGAAAAACTGTTTTTT
cdr3_aa: CASSLYRGTNEKLFF

v_call: TRBV18
j_call: TRBJ1-2
clone_size: few
d_call: TRBD1
cdr3_nt: TGTGCCAGCTCCCCGACCCCGGGACAGGGAGATGGCTACACCTTC
cdr3_aa: CASSPTPGQGDGYTF

v_call: TRBV7-2
j_call: TRBJ2-7
clone_size: .
d_call: TRBD2
cdr3_nt: TGTGCCAGCAGCGCCGGACTAGCGGGAGTGGGCGAGCAGTACTTC
cdr3_aa: CASSAGLAGVGEQYF

v_call: TRBV5-1
j_call: TRBJ1-2
clone_size: few
d_call: .
cdr3_nt: TGCGCCAGCAGCGTAACGGGGATCGGGGGGTATGGCTACACCTTC
cdr3_aa: CASSVTGIGGYGYTF

v_call: TRBV5-4
j_call: TRBJ2-3
clone_size: .
d_call: TRBD2
cdr3_nt: TGTGCCAGCAGGGGGGAGGGAGGGCCTCATACGCAGTATTTT
cdr3_aa: CASRGEGGPHTQYF

v_call: TRBV7-9
j_call: TRBJ2-7
clone_size: .
d_call: TRBD2
cdr3_nt: TGTGCCAGCAGCTTAGGTCTATCGGGAGGGAACTACGAGCAGTACTTC
cdr3_aa: CASSLGLSGGNYEQYF

v_call: TRBV5-4
j_call: TRBJ1-1
clone_size: .
d_call: .
cdr3_nt: TGTGCCAGCAGCTTGGACTCAAGCAACACTGAAGCTTTCTTT
cdr3_aa: CASSLDSSNTEAFF

v_call: TRBV7-2
j_call: TRBJ2-3
clone_size: few
d_call: TRBD2
cdr3_nt: TGTGCCAGCAGCATTGGACTAGCGGATATCACAGATACGCAGTATTTT
cdr3_aa: CASSIGLADITDTQYF

v_call: TRBV30
j_call: TRBJ2-3
clone_size: few
d_call: TRBD2
cdr3_nt: TGTGCCTGGAGCGGAACCAGGACTAGCGGGCGGGCTAGCACAGATACGCAGTATTTT
cdr3_aa: CAWSGTRTSGRASTDTQYF

v_call: TRBV2
j_call: TRBJ1-2
clone_size: few
d_call: .
cdr3_nt: TGTGCCAGCCGGCAGGACTATGGCTACACCTTC
cdr3_aa: CASRQDYGYTF

v_call: TRBV5-4
j_call: TRBJ2-3
clone_size: few
d_call: .
cdr3_nt: TGTGCCAGCAGCAGATACGACAGGATTAGCACAGATACGCAGTATTTT
cdr3_aa: CASSRYDRISTDTQYF

v_call: TRBV4-3
j_call: TRBJ2-7
clone_size: .
d_call: TRBD2
cdr3_nt: TGCGCCAGCAGCCAATCTTGGCTAGCGGGGGGAAAGTACTTC
cdr3_aa: CASSQSWLAGGKYF

v_call: TRBV25-1
j_call: TRBJ2-1
clone_size: .
d_call: .
cdr3_nt: TGTGCCAGCAGTGAATATGTTTTCGGGAATGAGCAGTTCTTC
cdr3_aa: CASSEYVFGNEQFF